This T cell receptor (beta chain) originates from a study of blood T cell repertoires in COVID-19. The germline V gene encodes CDR1 SQVTM and CDR2 ANQGSEA. CDR3 size: 14 residues. J was trimmed by 5 bases and V by 7 bases; bases with no gene match: 9. Repertoires were generated with immunoSEQ multiplex PCR, while TCRdb's copy carries only in-frame clones and drops some. The repertoire holds some 100,000 clones, with 88% as singletons. V gene TRBV29-1 combines with J gene TRBJ2-1; 9 bases map to TRBD1. This TCR was sampled from an older woman with acute or convalescent COVID-19. The material sequenced was peripheral blood. For the CDR3, the DNA is TGCAGCGCTCTACAGGGGACAGGGAACAATGAGCAGTTCTTC. Translating it yields CSALQGTGNNEQFF.